The 25 T cell receptor beta chains given below trace back to one sample, sequenced in a study of T cells after posttransplantation cyclophosphamide. A marrow graft followed busulfan-fludarabine conditioning, with cyclophosphamide on days +3 and +4. Assay: immunoSEQ multiplex PCR; the TCRdb copy retains only in-frame clones and omits some. The sample lists 10,000 to 15,000 clones; over 2% were seen once. Sequenced material: PBMCs, taken after allogeneic stem cell transplant with posttransplant cyclophosphamide. The receptors originated from a male patient aged 25-45 years who received an allogeneic stem cell transplant from a related donor, was CMV-positive, and had no GVHD. Some T cells here may be from the graft donor.

V gene TRBV4-1 combines with J gene TRBJ2-7, with 7 bases matching TRBD1. Germline loops: CDR1 MGHRA, CDR2 YSYEKL. The CDR3 extends over 14 amino acids. Trimming at V came to 6 bases and at J to 1 base, leaving 6 bases not matched to a gene. Here the CDR3 DNA reads TGCGCCAGCAGTCCCGGACAGGCTTCCTACGAGCAGTACTTC. Protein product: CASSPGQASYEQYF.

The CDR3 DNA reads TGTGCCACCAGCAGAGGTGGGAGGGGAGGGGAGACCCAGTACTTC. Protein: CATSRGGRGGETQYF. The V call is TRBV15, the J call TRBJ2-5; TRBD2 agrees at 7 bases. Germline V gene sequence: CDR1 LNHNV, CDR2 YYDKDF (reference sequence). The CDR3 is made up of 15 amino acids. With V trimmed by 1 base and J by 5 bases, 7 bases remained unmatched.

This clone was recorded a few times. The CDR3 DNA reads as TGTGCCAGCAGCTCAGCCGGGACAGACTATGGCTACACCTTC. It is translated as CASSSAGTDYGYTF. The rearrangement links TRBV5-4 to TRBJ1-2; 7 bases match TRBD1. With V trimmed by 3 bases and J by 3 bases, 5 bases remained unmatched. Germline CDR1 SGHNT, CDR2 YYREEE (reference sequence). CDR3 length: 14 residues.

The genes are TRBV2 and TRBJ1-1; TRBD1 matches at 12 bases. Per germline, CDR1 SNHLY and CDR2 FYNNEI. V was clipped by 6 bases and J by 9 bases; unmatched bases: 5. The CDR3 spans 13 residues. CDR3 in DNA: TGTGCCAGCAGGCCGGGACAGGGGGCAAAAGCTTTCTTT. This codes for CASRPGQGAKAFF.

This chain joins TRBV7-6 and TRBJ2-1; possibly TRBD2 for D (7 bases). Trimming pared 5 bases from V and 6 bases from J, leaving 20 bases between. CDR1 SGHVS and CDR2 FNYEAQ come from the germline V gene. The CDR3 spans 16 residues. The CDR3 region has the DNA TGTGCCAGCAGCCAGCTACAGGGAAGGGAGGGCAATGAGCAGTTCTTC. Amino acid sequence: CASSQLQGREGNEQFF.

The chain combines TRBV18 with TRBJ2-1; D ambiguous. Germline V gives CDR1 KGHSH, CDR2 LQKENI. The V gene lost 3 bases and the J gene lost 3 bases, with 12 bases spanning the gap. This CDR3 contains 15 residues. The CDR3 coding sequence is TGTGCCAGCTCACCCTTCAACTACGACTACAATGAGCAGTTCTTC. This encodes CASSPFNYDYNEQFF.

This chain connects TRBV7-3 to TRBJ2-1, with 7 nucleotides matching TRBD2. The CDR3 is 16 residues long. The V gene end was trimmed by 2 bases and the J gene end by 9 bases; junction bases not matched to a gene: 13. Germline loops: CDR1 SGHTA, CDR2 FQGTGA. This chain's CDR3 is CASSLGSVAGVGEQFF. The DNA for the CDR3 is TGTGCCAGCAGCTTAGGGTCGGTCGCGGGAGTGGGTGAGCAGTTCTTC.

The chain has TRBV4-2 and TRBJ2-3, with 11 bases matching TRBD2. V lost 4 bases and J lost 7; bases outside the gene matches: 13. Germline CDR1 reads LGHNA; CDR2 reads YNFKEQ. This CDR3 has 17 amino acids. The CDR3 bases are TGTGCCAGCAGCCTTACCTCGGTAGCGGGAGGGGAAAATACGCAGTATTTT. It translates to CASSLTSVAGGENTQYF.

This chain connects TRBV11-2 to TRBJ2-5; weak D call: TRBD2 (5 bases). The CDR3 runs to 15 residues. Looked up from germline, CDR1 is SGHAT and CDR2 is FQNNGV. V shed 1 base and J shed 1 base, with 10 bases lying between them. CDR3: CASSLGGVAQETQYF. The CDR3 DNA sequence: TGTGCCAGCAGCTTAGGGGGAGTGGCCCAAGAGACCCAGTACTTC.

The rearrangement links TRBV7-6 to TRBJ2-3; 9 bases fit TRBD1. Germline assignment: CDR1 SGHVS and CDR2 FNYEAQ. V trimming: 5 bases; J trimming: 3 bases; junction bases outside the gene matches: 6. The CDR3 sequence is 15 residues long. In nucleotides, the CDR3 is TGTGCCAGCAGCCCACGGGACAGGGCAACAGATACGCAGTATTTT. It encodes CASSPRDRATDTQYF.

This chain uses TRBV18 with TRBJ1-3; tentatively, D is TRBD1 (5 bases). This CDR3 has 15 amino acids. Germline V gene data show CDR1 as KGHSH and CDR2 as LQKENI. Trimming shortened V by 3 bases and J by 4 bases, and 13 bases separated the two germline ends. CDR3 nucleotides: TGTGCCAGCTCACCTTCCCCAGGGAACGGAAACACCATATATTTT. Residues: CASSPSPGNGNTIYF.

The chain uses TRBV5-1 and TRBJ1-1, with TRBD1 as a possible D gene (6 bases). Trimming took off 0 bases at V and 6 bases at J, with 15 bases between the two ends. This CDR3 contains 15 residues. The germline V gene has CDR1 SGHRS and CDR2 YFSETQ. CDR3 nucleotides: TGCGCCAGCAGCTTGGTGGTAGGGGGACGTTCTGAAGCTTTCTTT. Translated: CASSLVVGGRSEAFF.

This clone showed up just a few times. This chain links TRBV11-2 with TRBJ2-5, with D possibly matching TRBD2 (6 bases). TRBJ2-7 matches the DNA end more closely, so the J call is doubtful. CDR1 SGHAT and CDR2 FQNNGV come from the germline V gene. The CDR3 consists of 15 residues. The CDR3 spells CASSLVAGGAYEQYF. In DNA, the CDR3 is TGTGCCAGCAGCTTAGTGGCCGGGGGTGCGTACGAGCAGTACTTC.

This clone showed up just a few times. The rearrangement uses TRBV5-1 and TRBJ1-2; D call uncertain. Trimming removed 3 bases from V and 0 bases from J, with 3 bases in between. Germline V gives CDR1 SGHRS, CDR2 YFSETQ. The CDR3 is 12 residues long. CDR3 protein: CASSSTNYGYTF. The CDR3 DNA is TGCGCCAGCAGCTCCACTAACTATGGCTACACCTTC.

The genes are TRBV19 and TRBJ2-1; TRBD2 agrees at 8 bases. The length of the CDR3 is 15 residues. The V gene end was trimmed by 2 bases and the J gene end by 2 bases; junction bases not matched to a gene: 2. In germline, CDR1 is LNHDA, CDR2 SQIVND (reference sequence). The CDR3: CASSISGSPYNEQFF. For the CDR3, the DNA is TGTGCCAGTAGTATAAGCGGGAGTCCCTACAATGAGCAGTTCTTC.

This chain joins TRBV11-3 and TRBJ2-5; 7 bases are shared with TRBD1. The CDR3 is 15 amino acids. The V gene's germline CDR1 is SGHNT and CDR2 YENEEA. V dropped 4 bases and J dropped 2; count of bases not matched to a gene: 7. The chain's CDR3 is CASSSRGQPQETQYF. The CDR3 coding sequence is TGTGCCAGCAGCTCCCGGGGACAGCCTCAAGAGACCCAGTACTTC.

This clone was picked up a small number of times. J is TRBJ1-4 and V is TRBV7-9, with 7 bases lining up with TRBD1. V dropped 8 bases and J dropped 7; count of bases not matched to a gene: 10. This CDR3 contains 14 residues. In germline, CDR1 is SEHNR, CDR2 FQNEAQ (reference sequence). This CDR3 reads CASSVRGLGEKLFF. The CDR3, as DNA: TGTGCCAGCTCCGTAAGGGGGCTAGGTGAAAAACTGTTTTTT.

This clone was seen a few times. V gene TRBV28 combines with J gene TRBJ1-2; D unresolved. The CDR3 has 12 amino acids. V was shortened by 2 bases and J by 3 bases, with 4 bases between the two germline ends. CDR1 and CDR2 (germline): MDHEN, SYDVKM. The CDR3 protein is CASSLSDYGYTF. CDR3 in DNA: TGTGCCAGCAGTTTAAGCGACTATGGCTACACCTTC.

The gene calls are TRBV6-6 and TRBJ2-3, with 8 bases identical to TRBD2. Trimming took 4 bases from V and 6 from J; bases not matched to a gene: 12. Germline loops: CDR1 MNHNY, CDR2 SVGAGI (reference sequence). There are 16 residues in the CDR3. The CDR3 DNA reads TGTGCCAGCAGTTCCTATGCCCAGCGGGAGTGGGATACGCAGTATTTT. It translates to CASSSYAQREWDTQYF.

The CDR3 DNA reads as TGTGCCAGCAGCTTTGGTGGCGGGGGCAATGAGCAGTTCTTC. As protein: CASSFGGGGNEQFF. This rearrangement joins TRBV7-3 to TRBJ2-1; 7 nucleotides align to TRBD2. The trim removed 3 bases at V and 6 bases at J, leaving 5 bases unmatched. The CDR3 length is 14 residues. Germline assignment: CDR1 SGHTA and CDR2 FQGTGA.

This clone was recorded a few times. This chain links TRBV11-2 with TRBJ1-4; 7 bases agree with TRBD1. This CDR3 region has 16 residues. V lost 2 bases to trimming and J lost 5 bases; unmatched junction nucleotides: 8. Germline V gives CDR1 SGHAT, CDR2 FQNNGV. The CDR3 loop is CASSLKGATTNEKLFF. For the CDR3, the DNA is TGTGCCAGCAGCTTAAAGGGGGCCACTACGAATGAAAAACTGTTTTTT.

The genes are TRBV7-3 and TRBJ2-2, with 12 bases fitting TRBD2. CDR1 and CDR2 (germline): SGHTA, FQGTGA. J gave up 2 bases and V 2 bases, and 6 bases lay outside the gene matches. The CDR3 extends over 18 amino acids. The CDR3, as DNA: TGTGCCAGCAGCTTAGAGAAGACTAGCGGGAGAAACACCGGGGAGCTGTTTTTT. It yields the protein CASSLEKTSGRNTGELFF.

This clone was seen only a few times. J is TRBJ2-7 and V is TRBV4-2, with TRBD2 identical over 8 bases. Germline-derived CDR1 and CDR2 are LGHNA and YNFKEQ. This CDR3 spans 18 amino acids. After removal of 0 bases from V and 3 bases from J, the junction contained 13 bases not matched to a gene. The CDR3 DNA reads TGTGCCAGCAGCCAAGATACTAGCGGAGCAAATTGGGACTACGAGCAGTACTTC. Protein sequence: CASSQDTSGANWDYEQYF.

This clone was seen more than once but under ten times. This rearrangement joins TRBV6-5 to TRBJ1-2; D is undetermined. Trimming pared 5 bases from V and 8 bases from J, leaving 15 bases between. The germline V gene encodes CDR1 MNHEY and CDR2 SVGAGI. The CDR3 is 13 amino acids. The CDR3 loop is CASSPGYSGGYTF. The CDR3 DNA reads TGTGCCAGCAGTCCGGGGTATTCGGGGGGCTACACCTTC.

This clone was counted a few times. The J gene is TRBJ2-7, the V gene TRBV14, with D possibly matching TRBD2 (6 bases). The V gene's germline CDR1 is SGHDN and CDR2 FVKESK. V was shortened by 2 bases and J by 4 bases, with 15 bases between the two germline ends. The CDR3 covers 15 residues. CDR3 residues: CASSQQGTLAYEQYF. The CDR3 nucleotides read TGTGCCAGCAGCCAACAAGGGACTCTTGCATACGAGCAGTACTTC.